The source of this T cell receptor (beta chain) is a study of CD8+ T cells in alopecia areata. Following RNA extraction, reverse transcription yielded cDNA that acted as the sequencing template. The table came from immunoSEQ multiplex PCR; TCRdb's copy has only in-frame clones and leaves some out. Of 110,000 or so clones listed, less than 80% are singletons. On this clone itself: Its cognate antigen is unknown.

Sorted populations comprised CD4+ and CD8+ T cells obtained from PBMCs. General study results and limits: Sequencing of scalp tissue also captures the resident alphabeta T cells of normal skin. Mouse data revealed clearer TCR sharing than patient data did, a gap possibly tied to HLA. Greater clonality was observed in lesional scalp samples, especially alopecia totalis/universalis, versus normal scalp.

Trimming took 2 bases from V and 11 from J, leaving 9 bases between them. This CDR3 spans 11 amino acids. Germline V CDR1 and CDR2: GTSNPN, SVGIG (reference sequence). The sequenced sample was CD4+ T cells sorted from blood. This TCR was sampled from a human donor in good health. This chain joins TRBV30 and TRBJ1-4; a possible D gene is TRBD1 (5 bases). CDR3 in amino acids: CAWSLRDKLFF. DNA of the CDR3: TGTGCCTGGAGTTTAAGGGACAAACTGTTTTTT.